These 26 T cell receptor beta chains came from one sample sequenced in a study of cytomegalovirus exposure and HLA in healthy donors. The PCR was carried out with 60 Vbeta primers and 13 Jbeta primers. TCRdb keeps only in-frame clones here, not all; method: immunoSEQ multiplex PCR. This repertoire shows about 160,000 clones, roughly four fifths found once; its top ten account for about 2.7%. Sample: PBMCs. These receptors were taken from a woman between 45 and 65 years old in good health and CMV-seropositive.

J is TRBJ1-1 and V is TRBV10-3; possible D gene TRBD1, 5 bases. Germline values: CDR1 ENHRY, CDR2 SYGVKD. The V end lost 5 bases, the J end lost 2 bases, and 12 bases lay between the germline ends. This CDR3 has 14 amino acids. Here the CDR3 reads CAISTGGDNTEAFF. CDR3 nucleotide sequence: TGTGCCATCAGTACAGGAGGGGATAACACTGAAGCTTTCTTT.

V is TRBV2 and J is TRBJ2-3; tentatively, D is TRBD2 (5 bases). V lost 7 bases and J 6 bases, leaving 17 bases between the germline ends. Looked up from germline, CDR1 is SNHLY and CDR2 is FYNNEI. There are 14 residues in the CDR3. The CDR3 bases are TGTGCCAGCATAGCGAGGGTCTACGGGGATACGCAGTATTTT. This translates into CASIARVYGDTQYF.

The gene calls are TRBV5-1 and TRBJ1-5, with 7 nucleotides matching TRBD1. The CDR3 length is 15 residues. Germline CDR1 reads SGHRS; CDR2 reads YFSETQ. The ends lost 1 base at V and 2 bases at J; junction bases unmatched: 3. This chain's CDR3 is CASSLTGQGNQPQHF. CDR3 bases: TGCGCCAGCAGCTTGACCGGACAGGGCAATCAGCCCCAGCATTTT.

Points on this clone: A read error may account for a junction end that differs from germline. The DNA for the CDR3 is TGTGCCGGCAGTACCAGGGTATTTAATTCACCCCTCCACTTT. It translates to CAGSTRVFNSPLHF. The rearrangement uses TRBV6-5 and TRBJ1-6; weak D call: TRBD1 (5 bases). The length of the CDR3 is 14 residues. Looked up from germline, CDR1 is MNHEY and CDR2 is SVGAGI.

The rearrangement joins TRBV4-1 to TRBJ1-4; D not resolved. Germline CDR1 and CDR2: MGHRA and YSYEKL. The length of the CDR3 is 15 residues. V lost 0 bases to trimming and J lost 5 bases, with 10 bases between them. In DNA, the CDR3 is TGCGCCAGCAGCCAAGATGAGAGTAAGAATGAAAAACTGTTTTTT. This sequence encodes CASSQDESKNEKLFF.

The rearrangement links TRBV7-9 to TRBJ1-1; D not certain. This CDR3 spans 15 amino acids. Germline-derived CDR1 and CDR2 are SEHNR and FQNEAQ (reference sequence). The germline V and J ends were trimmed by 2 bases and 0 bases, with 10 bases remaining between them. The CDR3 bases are TGTGCCAGCAGCTTATCGGAGAGCATGAACACTGAAGCTTTCTTT. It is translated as CASSLSESMNTEAFF.

CDR3: CASSATNRGFNTEAFF. In nucleotides, the CDR3 is TGTGCCAGCAGTGCCACAAACAGGGGGTTCAACACTGAAGCTTTCTTT. The chain combines TRBV6-1 with TRBJ1-1; TRBD1 aligns across 8 bases. V shed 4 bases, J shed 2 bases, and the junction held 9 bases outside the gene matches. The CDR3 contains 16 residues. Per the germline V gene, CDR1 is MNHNS and CDR2 is SASEGT.

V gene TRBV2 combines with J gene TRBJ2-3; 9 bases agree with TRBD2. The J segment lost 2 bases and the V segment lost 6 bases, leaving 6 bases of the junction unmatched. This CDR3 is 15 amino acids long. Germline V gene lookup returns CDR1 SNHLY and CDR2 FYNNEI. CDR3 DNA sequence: TGTGCCAGCAGCCAGACTAGCGGCTACACAGATACGCAGTATTTT. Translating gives CASSQTSGYTDTQYF.

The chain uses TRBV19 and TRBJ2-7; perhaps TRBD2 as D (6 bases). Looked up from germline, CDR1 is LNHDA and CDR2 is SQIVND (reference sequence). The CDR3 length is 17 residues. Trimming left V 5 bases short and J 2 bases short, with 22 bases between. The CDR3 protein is CASSRSPATSSPYEQYF. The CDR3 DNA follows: TGTGCCAGTAGTCGTTCCCCCGCGACTAGTAGTCCCTACGAGCAGTACTTC.

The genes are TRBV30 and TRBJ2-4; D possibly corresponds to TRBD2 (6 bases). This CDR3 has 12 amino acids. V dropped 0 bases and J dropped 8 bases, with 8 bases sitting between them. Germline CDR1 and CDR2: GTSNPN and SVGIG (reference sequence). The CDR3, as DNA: TGTGCCTGGAGTGTGTCGGGGGACATTCAGTACTTC. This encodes CAWSVSGDIQYF.

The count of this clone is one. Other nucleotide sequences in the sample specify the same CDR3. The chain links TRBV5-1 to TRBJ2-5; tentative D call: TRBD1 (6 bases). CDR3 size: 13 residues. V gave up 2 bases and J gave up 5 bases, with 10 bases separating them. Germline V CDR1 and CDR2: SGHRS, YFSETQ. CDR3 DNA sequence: TGCGCCAGCAGCTTACCAGGGGAGGAGACCCAGTACTTC. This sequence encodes CASSLPGEETQYF.

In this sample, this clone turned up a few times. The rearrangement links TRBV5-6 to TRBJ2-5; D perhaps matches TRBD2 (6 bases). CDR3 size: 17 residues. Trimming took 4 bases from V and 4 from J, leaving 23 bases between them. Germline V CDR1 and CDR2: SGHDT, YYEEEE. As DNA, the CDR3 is TGTGCCAGCAGCCCAAGAAGGAGGGCGAGGGGTGCAGAGACCCAGTACTTC. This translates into CASSPRRRARGAETQYF.

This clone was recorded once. The CDR3 nucleotides read TGTGCCAGCAGCGTAGAAGGACTAGCAGGTACCGGGGAGCTGTTTTTT. Translation gives CASSVEGLAGTGELFF. The rearrangement uses TRBV9 and TRBJ2-2; 8 bases agree with TRBD2. Trimming cost V 0 bases and J 5 bases; bases outside gene matches: 6. CDR3 length: 16 residues. In germline, CDR1 is SGDLS, CDR2 YYNGEE.

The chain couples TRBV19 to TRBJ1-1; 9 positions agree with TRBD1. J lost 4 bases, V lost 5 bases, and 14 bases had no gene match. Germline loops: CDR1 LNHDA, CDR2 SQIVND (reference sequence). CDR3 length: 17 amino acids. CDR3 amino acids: CASSHPQGTGRGTEAFF. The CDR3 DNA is TGTGCCAGTAGTCACCCCCAAGGGACAGGGAGAGGCACTGAAGCTTTCTTT.

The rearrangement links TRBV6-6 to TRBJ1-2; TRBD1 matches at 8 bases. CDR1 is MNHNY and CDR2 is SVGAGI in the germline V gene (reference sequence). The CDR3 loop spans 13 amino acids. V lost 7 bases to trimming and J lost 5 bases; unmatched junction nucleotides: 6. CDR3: CASTETGDYGYTF. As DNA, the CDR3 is TGTGCCAGCACCGAGACAGGGGATTATGGCTACACCTTC.

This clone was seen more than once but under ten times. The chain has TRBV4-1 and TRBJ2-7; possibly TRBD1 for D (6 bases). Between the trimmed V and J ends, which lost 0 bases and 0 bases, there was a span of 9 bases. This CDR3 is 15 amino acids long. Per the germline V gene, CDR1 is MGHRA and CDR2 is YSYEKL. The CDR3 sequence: CASSQEPGASYEQYF. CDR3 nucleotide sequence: TGCGCCAGCAGCCAAGAACCAGGGGCCTCCTACGAGCAGTACTTC.

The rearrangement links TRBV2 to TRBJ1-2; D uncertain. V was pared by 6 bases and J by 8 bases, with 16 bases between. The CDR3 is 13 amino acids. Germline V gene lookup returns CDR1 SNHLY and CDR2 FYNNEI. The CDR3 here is CASSVEQSGGYTF. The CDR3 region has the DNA TGTGCCAGCAGCGTAGAGCAGTCGGGGGGCTACACCTTC.

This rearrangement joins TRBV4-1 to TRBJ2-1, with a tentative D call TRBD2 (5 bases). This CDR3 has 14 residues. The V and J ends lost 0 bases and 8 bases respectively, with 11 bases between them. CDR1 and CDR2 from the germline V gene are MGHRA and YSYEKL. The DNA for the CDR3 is TGCGCCAGCAGCCAAGATGAGGGCCTCGATGAGCAGTTCTTC. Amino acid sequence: CASSQDEGLDEQFF.

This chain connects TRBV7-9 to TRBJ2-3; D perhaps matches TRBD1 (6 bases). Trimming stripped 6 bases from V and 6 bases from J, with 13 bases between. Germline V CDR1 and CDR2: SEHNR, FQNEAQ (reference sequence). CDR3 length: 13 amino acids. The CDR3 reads CASSRDTDDTQYF. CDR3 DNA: TGTGCCAGCAGTAGGGACACGGATGATACGCAGTATTTT.

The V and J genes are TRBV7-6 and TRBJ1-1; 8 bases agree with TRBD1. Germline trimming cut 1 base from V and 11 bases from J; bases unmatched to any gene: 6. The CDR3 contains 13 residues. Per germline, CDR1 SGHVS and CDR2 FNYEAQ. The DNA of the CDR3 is TGTGCCAGCAGCTTAGGGGCAGGGGGCATGGCTTTCTTT. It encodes CASSLGAGGMAFF. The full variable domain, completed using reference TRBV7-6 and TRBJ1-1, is GAGVSQSPRYKVTKRGQDVALRCDPISGHVSLYWYRQALGQGPEFLTYFNYEAQQDKSGLPNDRFSAERPEGSISTLTIQRTEQRDSAMYRCASSLGAGGMAFFGQGTRLTVV.

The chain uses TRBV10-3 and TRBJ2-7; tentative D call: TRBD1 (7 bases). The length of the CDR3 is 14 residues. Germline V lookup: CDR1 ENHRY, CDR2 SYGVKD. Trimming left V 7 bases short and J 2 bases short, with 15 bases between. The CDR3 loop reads CAITPRDRPYEQYF. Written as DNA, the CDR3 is TGTGCCATCACTCCGCGGGACAGACCCTACGAGCAGTACTTC.

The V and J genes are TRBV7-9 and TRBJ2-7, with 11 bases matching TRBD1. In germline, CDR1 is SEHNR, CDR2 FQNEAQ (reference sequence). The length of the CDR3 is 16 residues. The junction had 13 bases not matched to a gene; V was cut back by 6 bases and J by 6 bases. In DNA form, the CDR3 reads TGTGCCAGCAGTAGACAAGGGGACAGGGGGATTGGCGAGCAGTACTTC. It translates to CASSRQGDRGIGEQYF.

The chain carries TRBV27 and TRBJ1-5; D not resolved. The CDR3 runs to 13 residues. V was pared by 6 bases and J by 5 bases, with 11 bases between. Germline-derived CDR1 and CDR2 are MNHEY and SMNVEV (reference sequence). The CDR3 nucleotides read TGTGCCAGCAGCCCTTCTCCCTATCAGCCCCAGCATTTT. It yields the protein CASSPSPYQPQHF.

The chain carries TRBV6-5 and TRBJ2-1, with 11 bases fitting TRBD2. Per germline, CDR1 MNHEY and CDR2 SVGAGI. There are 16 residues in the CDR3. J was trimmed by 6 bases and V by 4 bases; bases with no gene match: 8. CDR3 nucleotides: TGTGCCAGCAGTTCCTCGACTAGCGGGGACATCAATGAGCAGTTCTTC. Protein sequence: CASSSSTSGDINEQFF.

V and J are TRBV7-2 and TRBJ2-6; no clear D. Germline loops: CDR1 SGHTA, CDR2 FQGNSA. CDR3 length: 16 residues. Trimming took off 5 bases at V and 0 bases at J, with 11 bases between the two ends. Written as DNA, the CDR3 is TGTGCCAGCAGCCCATGGGCCCTCTCTGGGGCCAACGTCCTGACTTTC. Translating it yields CASSPWALSGANVLTF.

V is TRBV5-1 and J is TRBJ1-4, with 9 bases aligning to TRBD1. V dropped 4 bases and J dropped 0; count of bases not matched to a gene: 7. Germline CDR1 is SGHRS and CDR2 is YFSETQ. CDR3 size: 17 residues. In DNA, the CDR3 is TGCGCCAGCAGCCCGACAGGGGGAATCTCAACTAATGAAAAACTGTTTTTT. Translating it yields CASSPTGGISTNEKLFF.